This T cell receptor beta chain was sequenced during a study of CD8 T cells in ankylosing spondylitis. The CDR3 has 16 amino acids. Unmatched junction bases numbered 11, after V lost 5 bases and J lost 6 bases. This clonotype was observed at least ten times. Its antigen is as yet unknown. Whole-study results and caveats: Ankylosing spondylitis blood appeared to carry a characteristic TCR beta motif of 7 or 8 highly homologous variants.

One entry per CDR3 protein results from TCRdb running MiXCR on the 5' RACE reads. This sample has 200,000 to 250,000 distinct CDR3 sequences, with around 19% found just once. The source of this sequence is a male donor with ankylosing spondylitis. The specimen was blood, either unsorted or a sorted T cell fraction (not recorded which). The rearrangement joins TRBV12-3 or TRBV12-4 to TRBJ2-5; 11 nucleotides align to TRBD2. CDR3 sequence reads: CASSGGLAVPKKTQYF. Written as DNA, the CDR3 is TGTGCCAGCAGTGGGGGACTAGCGGTTCCAAAAAAGACCCAGTACTTC.